This T cell receptor (beta chain) comes out of a study of vaccination and CD4 T cells after COVID-19. Study-level information: Post-COVID samples had a sampling time that fell a median 101 days after diagnosis (range 35 to 161).

Study-wide points: Median reactive clonotypes, those recognizing SARS-CoV-2, rose from about 22 to 38, not significantly. Spike mono-reactivity was found in 304 of the 307 vaccine-specific clones identified in convalescent patients.

The CDR3 has 16 residues. Germline V gives CDR1 KGHSH, CDR2 LQKENI. Trimming shortened V by 2 bases and J by 1 base, and 14 bases separated the two germline ends. Of note for this clonotype: Its antigen is still unknown.

Noted treatment: approximately 11-day PBMC culture with coronavirus spike peptide pools or control peptides (ViraFEST assay). Cultured CD4+ T-cell DNA underwent Oncomine TCR Beta short-read sequencing. TCRdb re-analysed the PCR reads in MiXCR, keeping a single row per CDR3 protein. This sample has some 22,000 distinct CDR3 sequences, with 60% to 80% found just once. The source of this sequence is a human donor who received a COVID-19 vaccine. The input for sequencing was CD4+ T cells from blood, cultured in vitro, taken before SARS-CoV-2 vaccination. The chain carries TRBV18 and TRBJ1-1; TRBD1 might be the D (6 bases). CDR3 in DNA: TGTGCCAGCTCACCATCTACAGGGTGGGGGAACACTGAAGCTTTCTTT. Its translation: CASSPSTGWGNTEAFF.